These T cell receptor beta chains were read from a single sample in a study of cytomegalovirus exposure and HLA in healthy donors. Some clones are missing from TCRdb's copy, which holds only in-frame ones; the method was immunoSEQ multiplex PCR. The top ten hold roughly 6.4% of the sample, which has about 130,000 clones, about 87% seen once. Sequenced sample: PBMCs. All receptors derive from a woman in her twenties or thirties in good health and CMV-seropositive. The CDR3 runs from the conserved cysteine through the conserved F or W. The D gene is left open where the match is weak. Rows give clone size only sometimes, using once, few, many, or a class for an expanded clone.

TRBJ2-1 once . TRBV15 CATSREPTRGTSQQFF TGTGCCACCAGCAGAGAACCGACCCGGGGGACTTCCCAGCAGTTCTTC
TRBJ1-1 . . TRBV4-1 CASSQPAGMSTEAFF TGCGCCAGCAGCCAACCCGCGGGGATGAGTACTGAAGCTTTCTTT
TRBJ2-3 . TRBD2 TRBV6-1 CASGTSGGGIDTQYF TGTGCCTCAGGGACTAGCGGGGGGGGAATAGATACGCAGTATTTT
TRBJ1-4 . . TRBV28 CASILSGANEKLFF TGTGCCAGCATTCTCTCAGGGGCTAATGAAAAACTGTTTTTT
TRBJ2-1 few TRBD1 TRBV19 CASSEDRGPYYNEQFF TGTGCCAGTAGTGAGGACAGGGGCCCGTATTACAATGAGCAGTTCTTC
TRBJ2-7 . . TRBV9 CASSGNTYEQYF TGTGCCAGCAGCGGAAACACCTACGAGCAGTACTTC
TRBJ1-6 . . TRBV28 CASSSTQLRGRTNSPLHF TGTGCCAGCAGTTCCACCCAACTAAGGGGAAGGACTAATTCACCCCTCCACTTT
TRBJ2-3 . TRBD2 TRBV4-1 CASSQEFLGTSADTQYF TGCGCCAGCAGTCAGGAATTTCTTGGGACTAGCGCAGATACGCAGTATTTT
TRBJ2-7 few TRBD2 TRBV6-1 CASSEGAGAGGEQYF TGTGCCAGCAGTGAAGGAGCGGGAGCCGGCGGCGAGCAGTACTTC
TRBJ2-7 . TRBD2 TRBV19 CASSIGTSGYEQYF TGTGCCAGTAGTATAGGGACTAGCGGTTACGAGCAGTACTTC
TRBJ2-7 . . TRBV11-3 CASSHTGSRSYEQYF TGTGCCAGCAGCCACACAGGGAGCCGCTCCTACGAGCAGTACTTC
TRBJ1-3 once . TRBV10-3 CAISGGHTIYF TGTGCCATCAGCGGGGGTCACACCATATATTTT
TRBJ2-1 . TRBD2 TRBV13 CASSLASGEQFF TGTGCCAGCAGCTTAGCTAGCGGTGAGCAGTTCTTC
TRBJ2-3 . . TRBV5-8 CASTPAGAQYF TGTGCCAGCACCCCCGCCGGAGCGCAGTATTTT
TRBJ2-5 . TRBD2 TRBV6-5 CASSYGAGSQETQYF TGTGCCAGCAGTTACGGAGCGGGGTCCCAAGAGACCCAGTACTTC
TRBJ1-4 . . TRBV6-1 CASKQAAINEKLFF TGTGCCAGCAAACAGGCGGCGATTAATGAAAAACTGTTTTTT
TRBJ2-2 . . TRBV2 CASSDVSLTGELFF TGTGCCAGCAGTGATGTCTCCCTCACCGGGGAGCTGTTTTTT
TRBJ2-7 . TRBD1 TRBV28 CASVGTATPEQYF TGTGCCAGCGTCGGGACAGCCACCCCCGAGCAGTACTTC
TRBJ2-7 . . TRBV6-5 CATDPLGPVAYEQYF TGTGCCACCGACCCCCTGGGGCCAGTTGCCTACGAGCAGTACTTC
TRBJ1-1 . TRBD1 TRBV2 CATDSRDRGREAFF TGTGCCACCGACTCCCGGGACAGGGGCAGAGAAGCTTTCTTT
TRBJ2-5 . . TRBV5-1 CASSLEGAQTQYF TGCGCCAGCAGCTTGGAAGGGGCCCAGACCCAGTACTTC
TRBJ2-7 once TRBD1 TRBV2 CASGGQGTYEQYF TGTGCCAGCGGGGGACAGGGAACCTACGAGCAGTACTTC
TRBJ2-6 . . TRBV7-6 CASSLAYAGGRADTSGANVLTF TGTGCCAGCAGCTTAGCGTACGCGGGTGGAAGGGCGGATACCTCTGGGGCCAACGTCCTGACTTTC
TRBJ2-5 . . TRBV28 CASSSRVAELQETQYF TGTGCCAGCAGTTCCCGGGTAGCGGAGCTCCAAGAGACCCAGTACTTC
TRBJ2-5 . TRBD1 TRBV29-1 CSAGRQGPQYF TGCAGCGCCGGAAGACAGGGCCCCCAGTACTTC
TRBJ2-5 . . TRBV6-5 CASSYWSGGETQYF TGTGCCAGCAGTTACTGGAGCGGCGGGGAGACCCAGTACTTC
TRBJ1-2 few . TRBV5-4 CASSFAGIYGYTF TGTGCCAGCAGCTTCGCAGGGATCTATGGCTACACCTTC
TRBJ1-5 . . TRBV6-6 CASRAGVEQPQHF TGTGCCAGCAGGGCAGGGGTCGAACAGCCCCAGCATTTT
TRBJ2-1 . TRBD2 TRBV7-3 CASSLNLRAGGQEQFF TGTGCCAGCAGCTTAAATCTGAGAGCGGGAGGTCAGGAGCAGTTCTTC
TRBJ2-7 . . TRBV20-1 CSASGDYEQYF TGCAGTGCCAGTGGTGACTACGAGCAGTACTTC
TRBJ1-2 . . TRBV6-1 CASSPGGGYTF TGTGCCAGCAGTCCCGGTGGTGGCTACACCTTC
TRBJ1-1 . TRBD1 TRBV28 CASSFVPGQGSSTEAFF TGTGCCAGCAGTTTCGTCCCGGGACAGGGTTCAAGCACTGAAGCTTTCTTT
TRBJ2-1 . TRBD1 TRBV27 CASSPGQGSYNEQFF TGTGCCAGCAGCCCGGGACAGGGGTCTTACAATGAGCAGTTCTTC
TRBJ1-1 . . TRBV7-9 CASSLKNRGRGTEAFF TGTGCCAGCAGCTTAAAGAACCGGGGAAGAGGGACTGAAGCTTTCTTT
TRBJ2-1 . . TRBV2 CASSEIPRGEQFF TGTGCCAGCAGTGAAATACCTCGCGGTGAGCAGTTCTTC
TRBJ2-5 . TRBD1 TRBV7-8 CASSFLTGGLEGETQYF TGTGCCAGCAGCTTCCTGACAGGGGGCTTAGAAGGGGAGACCCAGTACTTC
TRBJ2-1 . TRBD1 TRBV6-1 CASSEEGQVLNEQFF TGTGCCAGCAGTGAAGAAGGACAGGTCCTCAATGAGCAGTTCTTC
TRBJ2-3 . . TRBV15 CATSRGARDTTDTQYF TGTGCCACCAGCAGGGGAGCCCGGGACACGACAGATACGCAGTATTTT
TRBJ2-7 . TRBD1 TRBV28 CASRILTGGASYEQYF TGTGCCAGCAGAATCCTAACAGGGGGCGCGTCCTACGAGCAGTACTTC
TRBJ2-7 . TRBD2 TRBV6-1 CASRRAGGPLEQYF TGTGCCAGCAGAAGAGCGGGAGGGCCGCTCGAGCAGTACTTC
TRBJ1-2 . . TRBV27 CASSFRQLSNYGYTF TGTGCCAGCAGTTTCAGACAGCTTTCTAACTATGGCTACACCTTC
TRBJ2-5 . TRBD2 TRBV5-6 CASSPLSPGLAGRRETQYF TGTGCCAGCAGCCCCCTATCCCCGGGACTAGCGGGAAGGAGGGAGACCCAGTACTTC
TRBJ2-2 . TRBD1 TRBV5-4 CASSFRTGGATGELFF TGTGCCAGCAGCTTCAGGACAGGGGGAGCAACCGGGGAGCTGTTTTTT
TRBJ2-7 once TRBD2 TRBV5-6 CASSLGLAGAYEQYF TGTGCCAGCAGCTTGGGACTAGCGGGAGCCTACGAGCAGTACTTC